This is a list of T cell receptor beta chains from one sample in a study of human T cells and chemical hapten exposure. TCRdb itself ran the RACE reads through MiXCR, one entry per CDR3 protein. The sample holds around 350,000 distinct CDR3 sequences, roughly 6% seen once. Sequencing was performed on whole blood, taken in connection with sensitization to the hapten diphenylcyclopropenone (DPC). All receptors derive from a young woman with alopecia areata. Some clones in this sample may be carry-over from other donors' samples. Each CDR3 is given with its conserved first and last residue. The D gene is left open where the match is weak. For some rows the clone size is stated as once, few or many, or as a class when expanded; others skip it.

V	J	D	size	DNA	CDR3
TRBV6-5	TRBJ1-1	.	few	TGTGCCAGCAGTAGACAGCCTAAGAACACTGAAGCTTTCTTT	CASSRQPKNTEAFF
TRBV20-1	TRBJ2-3	TRBD1	many	TGCAGTGCTAGAGATCGAGGGGGCCGTCGGTTCACAGATACGCAGTATTTT	CSARDRGGRRFTDTQYF
TRBV7-8	TRBJ2-3	.	many	TGTGCCAGCAGCTTATCGGTCGGCGGGGGCTCCACAGATACGCAGTATTTT	CASSLSVGGGSTDTQYF
TRBV4-3	TRBJ2-5	.	few	TGCGCCAGCAGCCAAGAATGGACTACCCAAGAGACCCAGTACTTC	CASSQEWTTQETQYF
TRBV12-3/TRBV12-4	TRBJ1-6	.	.	TGTGCCAGCAGTTCCGGGCCGAGCTCCTATAATTCACCCCTCCACTTT	CASSSGPSSYNSPLHF
TRBV19	TRBJ2-4	.	many	TGTGCCAGTAGTATGAACAGGTTTGGGATCAAAAACATTCAGTACTTC	CASSMNRFGIKNIQYF
TRBV5-5	TRBJ1-1	.	many	TGTGCCAGCAGCTTTCCACCGGGAGCCCTTGAAGCTTTCTTT	CASSFPPGALEAFF
TRBV20-1	TRBJ2-5	.	.	TGCAGCGGGAGACGCCAAGAGACCCAGTACTTC	CSGRRQETQYF
TRBV21-1	TRBJ1-2	.	few	TGTGCCAGCAGCACCTATGGCTACACCTTC	CASSTYGYTF
TRBV20-1	TRBJ2-3	.	few	TGCAGTGCTAGCGGTGCGAGGGGGCAGTATTTT	CSASGARGQYF
TRBV7-9	TRBJ1-2	TRBD1	many	TGTGCCAGCAGCTACGACAGGGATGGCTACACCTTC	CASSYDRDGYTF
TRBV20-1	TRBJ1-4	.	.	TGCGGGGGGATGAGTAATGAAAAACTGTTTTTT	CGGMSNEKLFF
TRBV5-6	TRBJ1-1	TRBD1	.	TGTGCCAGCAGCTTGGGTGGCAGGGGGAGAGCCACTGAAGCTTTCTTT	CASSLGGRGRATEAFF
TRBV2	TRBJ1-1	.	few	TGTGCCAGCAGTGCGGGACCATGGGGTGACACTGAAGCTTTCTTT	CASSAGPWGDTEAFF
TRBV12-5	TRBJ2-5	TRBD2	few	TGTGCTAGTGGTCCGAGACTAGCGGGGCCCCAAGAGACCCAGTACTTC	CASGPRLAGPQETQYF
TRBV2	TRBJ1-2	.	many	TGTGCCAGCAGGGGATGGGACATAGAACCTAACTATGGCTACACCTTC	CASRGWDIEPNYGYTF
TRBV3-1	TRBJ1-2	.	many	TGTGCCAGCAGCCAAGATGCTGGGGTTAGCGGCTACACCTTC	CASSQDAGVSGYTF
TRBV4-1	TRBJ2-1	.	few	TGCGCCAGCAGCCAAGATTATGCACAGGGCTCCTACAATGAGCAGTTCTTC	CASSQDYAQGSYNEQFF
TRBV20-1	TRBJ1-5	.	.	TGCAGTGCTAACGGGGCGGGGAATCAGCCCCAGCATTTT	CSANGAGNQPQHF
TRBV6-2/TRBV6-3	TRBJ2-3	TRBD2	.	TGTGCCAGCAGTTACCCCCCTAGCGGGGCAGATACGCAGTATTTT	CASSYPPSGADTQYF
TRBV4-1	TRBJ1-2	.	many	TGCGCCAGCAGCCAAGATACAGGGTCTAACTATGGCTACACCTTC	CASSQDTGSNYGYTF
TRBV5-4	TRBJ1-4	.	.	TGTGCCAGCAGCCCAACAACCGGAGGGAACGAAAAACTGTTTTTT	CASSPTTGGNEKLFF
TRBV29-1	TRBJ2-7	.	few	TGCAGCGTTGTGGGCAGGGAGAGCTCCTACGAGCAGTACTTC	CSVVGRESSYEQYF
TRBV6-2/TRBV6-3	TRBJ1-1	.	.	TGTGCCAGCACCCTAATGGGGATGAGGACTGAAGCTTTCTTT	CASTLMGMRTEAFF
TRBV6-5	TRBJ1-4	TRBD1	.	TGTGCCAGCCACAGAAGACAGGGAGTGAGTAATGAAAAACTGTTTTTT	CASHRRQGVSNEKLFF
TRBV7-6	TRBJ2-7	.	.	TGTGCCCCCGACCGAACAGGGAGACCCTACGAGCAGTACTTC	CAPDRTGRPYEQYF
TRBV4-1	TRBJ1-5	.	.	TGCGCCAGCAGCCAAGATGGATGGGGGAACCAGCCCCAGCATTTT	CASSQDGWGNQPQHF
TRBV7-2	TRBJ1-5	.	.	TGTGCCAGCAGCTCCCAGTCTTGGGCTCAGCCCCAGCATTTT	CASSSQSWAQPQHF
TRBV12-3/TRBV12-4	TRBJ2-2	TRBD1	many	TGTGCCAGCAGTTGGACAGGGGGCAATTCCGGGGAGCTGTTTTTT	CASSWTGGNSGELFF
TRBV12-3/TRBV12-4	TRBJ2-5	.	many	TGTGCCAGCAGCACGAGCAGGTACCCCACCAGGGAGACCCAGTACTTC	CASSTSRYPTRETQYF
TRBV13	TRBJ1-1	.	.	TGTGCCAGCAGCTTGTTTCCCGGGGGAAGGGGGACTGAAGCTTTCTTT	CASSLFPGGRGTEAFF
TRBV5-1	TRBJ2-1	TRBD2	many	TGCGCCAGCAGCTTAGGACTAGCGGGGGAGGAGCAGTTCTTC	CASSLGLAGEEQFF
TRBV2	TRBJ1-4	.	few	TGTGCCAGTCGTTCTTTCAGTAATGAAAAACTGTTTTTT	CASRSFSNEKLFF
TRBV3-1	TRBJ1-2	.	many	TGTGCCAGCAGCCAAGATACCCCAGGGCGGTTTGGCTACACCTTC	CASSQDTPGRFGYTF
TRBV7-2	TRBJ1-4	.	.	TGTGCCAGCAGCTGGAAGGCAACTAATGAAAAACTGTTTTTT	CASSWKATNEKLFF
TRBV13	TRBJ2-7	TRBD1	many	TGTGCCAGCAGCACATCGACAGGGCGCGAGCAGTACTTC	CASSTSTGREQYF
TRBV5-4	TRBJ2-1	.	.	TGTGCCAGCAGCCCGGACAGCAGTGGCGATGAGCAGTTCTTC	CASSPDSSGDEQFF
TRBV25-1	TRBJ1-1	.	.	TGTGCCAGCAGTGACTCAAGCAGGGAAACTGAAGCTTTCTTT	CASSDSSRETEAFF
TRBV28	TRBJ1-1	.	.	TGTGCCAGCAATTTAAGGGGAGGGAATGAAGCTTTCTTT	CASNLRGGNEAFF
TRBV20-1	TRBJ1-5	TRBD1	many	TGCAGTGCTAGACCGGACAGGGTCGGTCAGCCCCAGCATTTT	CSARPDRVGQPQHF
TRBV10-3	TRBJ2-5	.	few	TGTGCCATCAGGGCAGGGGCGTCACAAGAGACCCAGTACTTC	CAIRAGASQETQYF
TRBV7-2	TRBJ1-1	.	many	TGTGCCAGCAGCTTAGACGTAGGAGAAGCTTTCTTT	CASSLDVGEAFF
TRBV12-3/TRBV12-4	TRBJ2-7	.	many	TGTGCCAGCAGTTACGTACGGGGAGTAGGGGAGCAGTACTTC	CASSYVRGVGEQYF
TRBV14	TRBJ1-1	.	many	TGTGCCAGCAGCCAAGATAGGAAAACTGAAGCTTTCTTT	CASSQDRKTEAFF
TRBV6-6	TRBJ2-3	.	many	TGTGCCAGCAGTTACCCAGAAAGCACAGATACGCAGTATTTT	CASSYPESTDTQYF
TRBV3-1	TRBJ2-3	TRBD2	many	TGTGCCAGCAGCCCACTAGCGGGGGGCGGAGAAGATACGCAGTATTTT	CASSPLAGGGEDTQYF
TRBV9	TRBJ2-3	TRBD2	.	TGTGCCAGCAGCGCCAGGACTAGCGGGGGGGCTGCAGATACGCAGTATTTT	CASSARTSGGAADTQYF